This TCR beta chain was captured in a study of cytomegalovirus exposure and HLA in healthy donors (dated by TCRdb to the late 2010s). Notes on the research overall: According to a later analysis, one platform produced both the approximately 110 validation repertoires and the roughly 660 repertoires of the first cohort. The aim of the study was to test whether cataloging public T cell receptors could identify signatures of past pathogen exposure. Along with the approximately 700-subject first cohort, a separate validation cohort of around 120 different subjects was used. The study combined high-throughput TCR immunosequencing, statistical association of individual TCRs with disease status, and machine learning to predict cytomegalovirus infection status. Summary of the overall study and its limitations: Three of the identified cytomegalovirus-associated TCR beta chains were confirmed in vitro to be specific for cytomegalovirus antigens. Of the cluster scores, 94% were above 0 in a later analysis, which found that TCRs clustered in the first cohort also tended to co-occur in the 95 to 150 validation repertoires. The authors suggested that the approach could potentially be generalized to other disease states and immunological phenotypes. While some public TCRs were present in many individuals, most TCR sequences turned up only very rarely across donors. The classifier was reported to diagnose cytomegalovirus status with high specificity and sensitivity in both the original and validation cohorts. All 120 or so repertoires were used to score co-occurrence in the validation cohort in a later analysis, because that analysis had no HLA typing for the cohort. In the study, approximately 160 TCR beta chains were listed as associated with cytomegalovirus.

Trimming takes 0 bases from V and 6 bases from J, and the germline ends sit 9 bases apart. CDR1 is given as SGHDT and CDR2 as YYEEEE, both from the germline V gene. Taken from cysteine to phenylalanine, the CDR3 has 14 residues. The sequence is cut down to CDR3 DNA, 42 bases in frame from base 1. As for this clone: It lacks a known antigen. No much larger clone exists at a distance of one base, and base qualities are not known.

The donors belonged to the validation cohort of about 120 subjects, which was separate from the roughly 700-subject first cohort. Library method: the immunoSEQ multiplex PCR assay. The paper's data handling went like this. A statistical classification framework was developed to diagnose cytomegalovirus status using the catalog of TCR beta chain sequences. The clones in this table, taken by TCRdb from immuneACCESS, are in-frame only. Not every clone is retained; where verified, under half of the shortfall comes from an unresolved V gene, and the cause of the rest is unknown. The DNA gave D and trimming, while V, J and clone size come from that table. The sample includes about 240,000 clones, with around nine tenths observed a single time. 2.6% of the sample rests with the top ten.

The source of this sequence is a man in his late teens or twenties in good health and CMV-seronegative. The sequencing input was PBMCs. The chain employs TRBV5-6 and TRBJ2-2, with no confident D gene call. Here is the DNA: TGTGCCAGCAGCTTGGGGTACGGGTCCGGGGAGCTGTTTTTT. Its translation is CASSLGYGSGELFF.